The TCR beta chain under discussion was sequenced for a study of T cell repertoires in cytomegalovirus infection. Overall study context: CMV infection together with matching HLA type was indicated by public TCR beta signatures. Notes on the study in general: There were HLA-C-restricted CMV-specific TCR beta clonotypes dominating the ex vivo response. CMV carriers with the relevant HLA were identified by cumulative public TCR beta family frequency.

Details on this clonotype: The antigen is not known.

MiXCR, run by TCRdb on the reads, gives a single entry per CDR3 protein. This sample has around 740,000 distinct CDR3 sequences, with about a third found just once. The TCR was taken from a human donor in good health (CMV status not recorded). Some clones in this sample may be carry-over from other donors' samples. Sequencing was performed on PBMCs.

CDR3 protein: CASSWDSGPNNEQFF. The CDR3 DNA reads TGTGCCAGCAGCTGGGACAGTGGGCCGAACAATGAGCAGTTCTTC. V is TRBV5-6 and J is TRBJ2-1; 7 positions match TRBD1. The CDR3 spans 15 residues. Germline trimming cut 3 bases from V and 5 bases from J; bases unmatched to any gene: 8. CDR1 and CDR2 (germline): SGHDT, YYEEEE.